This T cell receptor beta chain was identified in a study of T cells in Graves' hyperthyroidism and ophthalmopathy. Whole-study context: The initial diagnosis was the point when peripheral blood was collected, ahead of any treatment.

Study results and limitations: Most thyroid clonotypes expanded above 0.001 were also detected in blood.

In making diagnoses, clinical symptoms, serum thyroxine and TRAb, thyroid ultrasound and orbital computed tomography were all used. PBMCs were collected from an approximately 10 ml volume of fresh peripheral blood. TCR beta CDR3 sequences were amplified from RNA transcripts. HTBI primers were employed in a first-round RT-PCR of the TCR CDR3. One entry per CDR3 protein results from TCRdb running MiXCR on the multiplex PCR reads. The sample has about 96,000 distinct CDR3 sequences, approximately 56% seen once; the top ten hold 25% to 30%. Many counts were recorded for this clonotype. Antigen specificity is unknown. The CDR3 totals 11 residues. Germline V gives CDR1 MNHEY, CDR2 SVGAGI.

Sequencing was performed on blood. This chain joins TRBV6-5 and TRBJ1-1; D ambiguous. The TCR was taken from a woman in her forties with Graves' hyperthyroidism. The CDR3 nucleotides are TGTGCTAGCCCCCAGGCTACTGAAGCTTTCTTT. Translating gives CASPQATEAFF.